These 10 T cell receptor beta chains were sequenced from one sample in a study of T cell repertoires in cytomegalovirus infection. TCRdb analysed the reads with MiXCR anew, one entry per CDR3 protein. The sample lists hundreds of thousands of distinct CDR3 sequences; about a third were seen once. Their target antigens are unknown. The sample consisted of cultured CD8+ T cells from PBMCs, taken from culture after CMV antigen stimulation. The receptors originated from a human donor in good health (CMV status not recorded). Some clones in this sample may be carry-over from other donors' samples.

This clonotype was seen more than once but under ten times. The chain recombines TRBV12-3 or TRBV12-4 with TRBJ2-3, with 8 nucleotides matching TRBD1. V was pared by 2 bases and J by 5 bases, with 6 bases of the junction left unmatched. The CDR3 consists of 15 residues. This CDR3 is CASSLSGGLGDTQYF. CDR3 DNA sequence: TGTGCCAGCAGTTTATCAGGGGGCCTTGGAGATACGCAGTATTTT.

The CDR3 loop reads CASSLASGGKTQYF. The CDR3 DNA follows: TGTGCCAGCAGCTTAGCTTCGGGGGGGAAGACCCAGTACTTC. This rearrangement joins TRBV7-6 to TRBJ2-5; 8 nucleotides line up with TRBD2. With V trimmed by 0 bases and J by 6 bases, 3 bases remained unmatched. Germline V gene lookup returns CDR1 SGHVS and CDR2 FNYEAQ. There are 14 residues in the CDR3.

V gene TRBV12-3 or TRBV12-4 combines with J gene TRBJ2-2, with D perhaps matching TRBD1 or TRBD2 (5 bases each). V was pared by 7 bases and J by 6 bases, with 18 bases between. CDR3 size: 15 residues. The CDR3 DNA reads TGTGCCAGCAACGATCTGGGGCCAGCGGCCGGGGAGCTGTTTTTT. This encodes CASNDLGPAAGELFF.

The J gene is TRBJ2-7, the V gene TRBV7-9, with 7 nucleotides matching TRBD1. V was clipped by 5 bases and J by 5 bases; unmatched bases: 9. CDR3 length equals 14 residues. The germline CDR1 and CDR2 sequences are SEHNR and FQNEAQ (reference sequence). CDR3 in DNA: TGTGCCAGCAGCCGGAGACAGGGTTCCAACGAGCAGTACTTC. Protein: CASSRRQGSNEQYF.

The chain links TRBV5-5 to TRBJ1-1; tentative D call: TRBD1 (6 bases). Germline assignment: CDR1 SGHKS and CDR2 YYEKEE (reference sequence). The CDR3 has 16 residues. V was clipped by 0 bases and J by 0 bases, with 12 bases between them. The CDR3 nucleotides are TGTGCCAGCAGCTTGGCCATAGGGGGGTTGAACACTGAAGCTTTCTTT. This translates into CASSLAIGGLNTEAFF.

This clonotype was seen a few times. The rearrangement joins TRBV12-3 or TRBV12-4 to TRBJ1-1; D is perhaps TRBD1 (5 bases). V lost 9 bases, J lost 4 bases, and 18 bases lay in between. The CDR3 has 14 amino acids. This CDR3 is CASLLRDEITEAFF. CDR3 coding DNA: TGTGCCAGTTTACTCAGGGACGAGATCACTGAAGCTTTCTTT.

On this clonotype: At one end, the junction sequence differs from germline, possibly due to a read error. The chain is built from TRBV10-3 and TRBJ1-4; TRBD1 is a possible D gene (6 bases). The germline V gene has CDR1 ENHRY and CDR2 SYGVKD. The CDR3 consists of 13 residues. The CDR3 loop is CVISGGAQEKLFF. CDR3 in DNA: TGTGTCATCAGTGGGGGGGCGCAAGAAAAACTGTTTTTT.

A few counts support this clonotype. The chain carries TRBV7-9 and TRBJ2-1, with D hard to call. CDR1 SEHNR and CDR2 FQNEAQ come from the germline V gene (reference sequence). There are 13 residues in the CDR3. Trimming cost V 5 bases and J 10 bases, with 15 bases left between them. The CDR3 DNA sequence: TGTGCCAGCAGCAACGAGACCGGTCGGGAGCAGTTCTTC. This translates into CASSNETGREQFF.

There are a few counts of this clonotype. The gene calls are TRBV28 and TRBJ2-7; 7 nucleotides line up with TRBD2. V was clipped by 5 bases and J by 3 bases; unmatched bases: 7. The CDR3 is 14 amino acids. CDR1 is MDHEN, CDR2 SYDVKM, per germline. CDR3 residues: CASSVAGDLYEQYV. DNA for the CDR3: TGTGCCAGCAGTGTGGCGGGGGACCTCTACGAGCAGTACGTC.

This sequence joins TRBV7-4 and TRBJ1-1; TRBD1 is a possible D gene (6 bases). V shed 7 bases and J shed 0 bases, with 15 bases lying between them. This CDR3 spans 15 amino acids. Per germline, CDR1 SGHVT and CDR2 SQSDAQ. CDR3 in amino acids: CASTSEDSLNTEAFF. The CDR3 DNA is TGTGCCAGCACCTCCGAGGACAGCCTGAACACTGAAGCTTTCTTT. Full variable domain (rest looked up from reference TRBV7-4 and TRBJ1-1): GAGVSQSPRYKVAKRGRDVALRCDSISGHVTLYWYRQTLGQGSEVLTYSQSDAQRDKSGRPSGRFSAERPERSVSTLKIQRTEQGDSAVYLCASTSEDSLNTEAFFGQGTRLTVV.